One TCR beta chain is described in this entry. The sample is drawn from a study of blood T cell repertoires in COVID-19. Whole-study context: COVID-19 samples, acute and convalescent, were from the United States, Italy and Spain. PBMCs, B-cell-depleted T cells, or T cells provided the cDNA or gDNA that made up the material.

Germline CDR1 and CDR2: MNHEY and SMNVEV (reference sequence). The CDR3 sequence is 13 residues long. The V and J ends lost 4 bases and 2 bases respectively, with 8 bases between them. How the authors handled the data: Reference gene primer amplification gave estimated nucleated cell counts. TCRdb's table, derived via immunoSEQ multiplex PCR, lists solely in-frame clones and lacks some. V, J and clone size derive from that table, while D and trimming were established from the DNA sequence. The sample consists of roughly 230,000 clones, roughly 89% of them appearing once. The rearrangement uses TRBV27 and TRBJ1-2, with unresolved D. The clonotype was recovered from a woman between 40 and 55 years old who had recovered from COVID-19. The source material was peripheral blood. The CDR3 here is CASSSPGNYGYTF. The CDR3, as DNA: TGTGCCAGCAGTTCCCCGGGAAACTATGGCTACACCTTC.